What follows are 22 T cell receptor beta chains derived from one specimen sequenced in a study of T cells in Graves' hyperthyroidism and ophthalmopathy. RNA transcripts provided the source from which TCR beta CDR3 regions were amplified. Carried out on the TCR CDR3, a first-round RT-PCR used the HTBI primer set. One entry per CDR3 protein, called by TCRdb with MiXCR from the multiplex PCR reads. Of approximately 400,000 distinct CDR3 sequences listed, approximately 15% were seen once; the top ten hold about 20%. The source material was blood. Source of these receptors: a woman aged 25 to 39 with Graves' ophthalmopathy.

This clonotype appeared a few times. The rearrangement joins TRBV14 to TRBJ2-6, with D possibly being TRBD1 (6 bases). Trimming took off 2 bases at V and 7 bases at J, with 9 bases between the two ends. Germline V gene sequence: CDR1 SGHDN, CDR2 FVKESK. The CDR3 has 14 residues. The CDR3: CASSQIGTANVLTF. In nucleotides, the CDR3 is TGTGCCAGCAGCCAAATCGGGACAGCCAACGTCCTGACTTTC.

The chain is built from TRBV5-1 and TRBJ2-5, with TRBD1 matching 7 bases. Germline trimming cut 4 bases from V and 4 bases from J; bases unmatched to any gene: 7. The CDR3 contains 14 residues. From germline, CDR1 is SGHRS and CDR2 YFSETQ. CDR3 DNA sequence: TGCGCCAGCAGCCCCGGGACAGTTCCAGAGACCCAGTACTTC. This codes for CASSPGTVPETQYF.

This clonotype was recorded at least ten times. The rearrangement joins TRBV30 to TRBJ1-3; D is uncertain. The CDR3 is 10 amino acids. Trimming took 1 base from V and 9 from J, leaving 4 bases between them. Germline loops: CDR1 GTSNPN, CDR2 SVGIG (reference sequence). This CDR3 is CAWSGTTIYF. The CDR3 DNA follows: TGTGCCTGGAGTGGGACCACCATATATTTT.

This clonotype showed up many times. This chain links TRBV28 with TRBJ2-3, with D perhaps assigned TRBD1 or TRBD2 (6 bases each). CDR1 is MDHEN and CDR2 is SYDVKM in the germline V gene. The V and J ends lost 6 bases and 6 bases respectively, with 13 bases between them. This CDR3 region has 13 residues. The CDR3 DNA sequence: TGTGCCAGCAGCCGCGGGACATCGGATACGCAGTATTTT. Amino acid sequence: CASSRGTSDTQYF.

This clonotype came up a few times. The gene calls are TRBV5-1 and TRBJ2-1; 12 bases are shared with TRBD2. CDR1 and CDR2 (germline): SGHRS, YFSETQ. This CDR3 is built from 20 residues. The junction had 15 bases not matched to a gene; V was cut back by 0 bases and J by 5 bases. The CDR3 DNA sequence: TGCGCCAGCAGCTTGGGTTTACTAGCGGGGGGCGTTAGTCTGAACAATGAGCAGTTCTTC. It codes for CASSLGLLAGGVSLNNEQFF.

Ten or more counts support this clonotype. The rearrangement joins TRBV4-2 to TRBJ1-5, with D perhaps matching TRBD1 (5 bases). This CDR3 spans 21 amino acids. Germline CDR1 and CDR2: LGHNA and YNFKEQ. The V end was cut by 0 bases, the J end by 3 bases, with 27 bases between. CDR3 DNA: TGTGCCAGCAGCCAAGATCCGGGGGGGAGGTCGTCTGCCGTCGACAATCAGCCCCAGCATTTT. Residues: CASSQDPGGRSSAVDNQPQHF.

This rearrangement joins TRBV20-1 to TRBJ1-6; D remains unclear. CDR1 is DFQATT, CDR2 SNEGSKA, per germline (reference sequence). The CDR3 totals 14 residues. V was trimmed by 7 bases and J by 2 bases, leaving 12 bases between them. The CDR3 region is CSVKIGPYNSPLHF. CDR3 nucleotides: TGCAGTGTTAAGATCGGCCCCTATAATTCACCCCTCCACTTT.

The sample holds many counts of this clonotype. The chain uses TRBV7-3 and TRBJ2-1, with 10 bases aligning to TRBD1. After removal of 1 base from V and 9 bases from J, the junction contained 6 bases not matched to a gene. The CDR3 is made up of 15 amino acids. Germline loops: CDR1 SGHTA, CDR2 FQGTGA. The CDR3 nucleotides read TGTGCCAGCAGCTTAAGACAGGGGGCTTCGGCTGAGCAGTTCTTC. Translated, it gives CASSLRQGASAEQFF.

A few counts support this clonotype. The chain links TRBV6-1 to TRBJ2-6; the D call may be TRBD1 or TRBD2 (5 bases each). Trimming removed 2 bases at V and 2 bases at J, with 16 bases between. Germline V lookup: CDR1 MNHNS, CDR2 SASEGT. The CDR3 is made up of 18 amino acids. CDR3 loop: CASSESPPMGAGANVLTF. CDR3 in DNA: TGTGCCAGCAGTGAATCGCCCCCCATGGGGGCTGGGGCCAACGTCCTGACTTTC.

The sample holds many counts of this clonotype. The CDR3: CASSQEGHRGFYNEQFF. The CDR3 DNA reads TGTGCCAGCAGCCAAGAAGGGCACAGGGGGTTCTACAATGAGCAGTTCTTC. The genes are TRBV3-1 and TRBJ2-1, with 8 nucleotides matching TRBD1. The V and J ends lost 0 bases and 3 bases, in that order; junction bases with no gene match: 7. The CDR3 length is 17 residues. CDR1 is LGHDT, CDR2 YNNKEL, per germline (reference sequence).

The chain joins TRBV4-1 to TRBJ1-1; no reliable D call. Germline CDR1 and CDR2: MGHRA and YSYEKL. The CDR3 is made up of 17 amino acids. V lost 1 base and J lost 2, with 17 bases in between. The CDR3 sequence: CASSQGTADRVNTEAFF. In DNA form, the CDR3 reads TGCGCCAGCAGCCAAGGGACCGCGGATCGGGTAAACACTGAAGCTTTCTTT.

This clonotype occurred many times. The genes are TRBV6-1 and TRBJ2-5; D is unclear. The CDR3 is made up of 16 amino acids. The V and J ends lost 5 bases and 8 bases respectively, with 24 bases between them. In germline, CDR1 is MNHNS, CDR2 SASEGT. The CDR3 DNA reads as TGTGCCAGCAGTTCCCACTCAACTTCGAGTTTGCGTACCCAGTACTTC. Translating gives CASSSHSTSSLRTQYF.

This chain joins TRBV18 and TRBJ1-2; D is possibly TRBD1 (6 bases). Trimming removed 3 bases at V and 6 bases at J, with 14 bases between. The CDR3 length is 14 residues. Germline V gives CDR1 KGHSH, CDR2 LQKENI. The chain's CDR3 is CASSPVLQGNGYTF. The DNA of the CDR3 is TGTGCCAGCTCACCCGTATTACAGGGTAATGGCTACACCTTC.

This clonotype has ten or more counts. This sequence joins TRBV7-9 and TRBJ2-2; D not certain. Germline-derived CDR1 and CDR2 are SEHNR and FQNEAQ (reference sequence). Trimming shortened V by 8 bases and J by 5 bases, and 12 bases separated the two germline ends. This CDR3 contains 13 residues. CDR3 sequence (DNA): TGTGCCAGCCACGGTGGTACAACCGGGGAGCTGTTTTTT. As protein: CASHGGTTGELFF.

The table lists this clonotype with a few counts. This rearrangement joins TRBV9 to TRBJ2-2; a possible D gene is TRBD2 (7 bases). Trimming shortened V by 3 bases and J by 3 bases, and 12 bases separated the two germline ends. CDR1 and CDR2 (germline): SGDLS, YYNGEE. The CDR3 has 15 residues. The CDR3 protein is CASSASGGDTGELFF. The CDR3 bases are TGTGCCAGCAGCGCCTCGGGGGGCGACACCGGGGAGCTGTTTTTT.

This clonotype has just a few counts. This rearrangement joins TRBV7-9 to TRBJ1-6, with D perhaps TRBD1 (6 bases). The germline gives CDR1 SEHNR, CDR2 FQNEAQ (reference sequence). The V and J ends lost 5 bases and 5 bases respectively, with 19 bases between them. This CDR3 has 17 amino acids. Written as DNA, the CDR3 is TGTGCCAGCAGCCCGGGGGCGGGGCGCGCCCATAATTCACCCCTCCACTTT. Translating it yields CASSPGAGRAHNSPLHF. The entire variable domain, with the rest obtained from reference TRBV7-9 and TRBJ1-6, is as follows: DTGVSQNPRHKITKRGQNVTFRCDPISEHNRLYWYRQTLGQGPEFLTYFQNEAQLEKSRLLSDRFSAERPKGSFSTLEIQRTEQGDSAMYLCASSPGAGRAHNSPLHFGNGTRLTVT.

This clonotype was seen a few times. The chain uses TRBV19 and TRBJ2-7; possible D gene TRBD1, 5 bases. CDR3 length equals 14 residues. CDR1 LNHDA and CDR2 SQIVND come from the germline V gene (reference sequence). V was trimmed by 4 bases and J by 4 bases, leaving 14 bases between them. The DNA of the CDR3 is TGTGCCAGTAGTAATAGGGGCGGAAGATACGAGCAGTACTTC. Its protein is CASSNRGGRYEQYF.

This clonotype was seen many times. The chain has TRBV7-6 and TRBJ2-5; 8 bases agree with TRBD1. V lost 0 bases to trimming and J lost 5 bases; unmatched junction nucleotides: 5. The CDR3 has 15 amino acids. CDR1 and CDR2 (germline): SGHVS, FNYEAQ. Written as DNA, the CDR3 is TGTGCCAGCAGCTTAGCCGGGACAGGAGGGGAGACCCAGTACTTC. Translation gives CASSLAGTGGETQYF.

The table lists this clonotype with many counts. V is TRBV7-2 and J is TRBJ1-2, with TRBD1 matching 9 bases. After removal of 1 base from V and 9 bases from J, the junction contained 9 bases not matched to a gene. This CDR3 has 15 residues. Germline V gene sequence: CDR1 SGHTA, CDR2 FQGNSA. CDR3 residues: CASSLDLGQGRRYTF. The DNA of the CDR3 is TGTGCCAGCAGCTTAGACCTGGGACAGGGACGGCGCTACACCTTC.

There are many counts of this clonotype. The rearrangement uses TRBV18 and TRBJ1-4; maybe TRBD1 (6 bases). The CDR3 length is 12 residues. Trimming took off 5 bases at V and 7 bases at J, with 8 bases between the two ends. In germline, CDR1 is KGHSH, CDR2 LQKENI. Written as DNA, the CDR3 is TGTGCCAGCTCAGCGGACAGTGAAAAACTGTTTTTT. Protein: CASSADSEKLFF.

This clonotype came up a few times. The chain carries TRBV4-1 and TRBJ2-1, with 9 bases matching TRBD1. Germline V lookup: CDR1 MGHRA, CDR2 YSYEKL. J lost 6 bases, V lost 3 bases, and 12 bases had no gene match. This CDR3 is 17 amino acids long. CDR3 sequence reads: CASSQPHRGRTGNEQFF. In nucleotides, the CDR3 is TGCGCCAGCAGCCAGCCTCACAGGGGGCGAACGGGCAATGAGCAGTTCTTC.

CDR3 sequence: CAIPVGQWDRRGIKMGGYGYTF. The DNA for the CDR3 is TGTGCCATCCCCGTGGGCCAGTGGGACCGAAGGGGAATAAAAATGGGTGGCTATGGCTACACCTTC. The gene calls are TRBV2 and TRBJ1-2; D is perhaps TRBD1 (5 bases). In germline, CDR1 is SNHLY, CDR2 FYNNEI. The CDR3 consists of 22 residues. Trimming took off 10 bases at V and 4 bases at J, with 43 bases between the two ends.